Following are 26 T cell receptor beta chains from one sample sequenced in a study of vaccination and CD4 T cells after COVID-19. The treatment: approximately 10-day PBMC culture with coronavirus spike peptide pools or control peptides (ViraFEST assay). CD4+ T cells that had been cultured provided DNA sequenced with the Oncomine TCR Beta short-read assay. TCRdb ran MiXCR on the PCR reads and lists one entry per CDR3 protein. The table records 8,500 to 13,000 distinct CDR3 sequences, 45% to 60% of them present only once. Their antigen targets remain unknown. The specimen sequenced was CD4+ T cells from blood, cultured in vitro. The receptors here all came from a human donor who had recovered from COVID-19.

The rearrangement links TRBV24-1 to TRBJ2-1; the D is unclear. The germline gives CDR1 KGHDR, CDR2 SFDVKD. This CDR3 is 16 amino acids long. The V and J ends lost 1 base and 0 bases respectively, with 9 bases between them. In DNA form, the CDR3 reads TGTGCCACCAGTGATTTATTTTCCGTCTCCTACAATGAGCAGTTCTTC. The encoded protein is CATSDLFSVSYNEQFF.

The V and J genes are TRBV6-5 and TRBJ2-7; possible D gene TRBD1, 6 bases. V lost 3 bases and J lost 3, with 12 bases in between. Germline CDR1 is MNHEY and CDR2 is SVGAGI. This CDR3 has 14 amino acids. The CDR3 DNA is TGTGCCAGCAGTTATTCCGACAGGAACTACGAGCAGTACTTC. It specifies CASSYSDRNYEQYF.

The V gene is TRBV30, the J gene TRBJ1-1; TRBD1 matches 11 bases. The trim removed 5 bases at V and 4 bases at J, leaving 0 bases unmatched. The CDR3 covers 12 residues. Germline loops: CDR1 GTSNPN, CDR2 SVGIG (reference sequence). CDR3: CAWGTGGTEAFF. The CDR3 DNA reads TGTGCCTGGGGGACAGGGGGCACTGAAGCTTTCTTT.

This clonotype was observed once. The chain employs TRBV6-2 or TRBV6-3 and TRBJ1-5; D not certain. The germline gives CDR1 MNHEY, CDR2 SVGEGT. Trimming left V 6 bases short and J 4 bases short, with 13 bases between. The CDR3 loop spans 14 amino acids. The CDR3 loop reads CASRRLGRNQPQHF. CDR3 bases: TGTGCCAGCAGGCGCTTAGGCCGAAATCAGCCCCAGCATTTT.

The gene calls are TRBV10-3 and TRBJ1-2; 7 positions match TRBD1. This CDR3 has 18 amino acids. Germline CDR1 reads ENHRY; CDR2 reads SYGVKD. V shed 3 bases, J shed 1 base, and the junction held 14 bases outside the gene matches. This CDR3 is CAISDPRQGLLFNYGYTF. CDR3 DNA sequence: TGTGCCATCAGTGACCCCCGACAGGGCCTACTATTTAACTATGGCTACACCTTC.

The chain joins TRBV6-1 to TRBJ1-2, with D hard to call. The CDR3 sequence is 13 residues long. CDR1 is MNHNS and CDR2 is SASEGT in the germline V gene. The ends were cut back, 6 bases at V and 5 bases at J, with 13 bases in the middle. The CDR3 sequence: CASSQMRAYGYTF. The CDR3 DNA is TGTGCCAGCAGCCAAATGAGGGCTTATGGCTACACCTTC.

The chain's CDR3 is CASSSTLGAFF. As DNA, the CDR3 is TGTGCCAGCAGTTCCACATTAGGGGCTTTCTTT. V and J are TRBV11-1 and TRBJ1-1; no clear D gene. V gave up 6 bases and J gave up 11 bases, with 13 bases separating them. This CDR3 spans 11 amino acids. From germline, CDR1 is SGHAT and CDR2 FQDESV (reference sequence).

This chain connects TRBV19 to TRBJ1-2, with D unresolved. V lost 1 base and J 2 bases, leaving 5 bases between the germline ends. Germline V gene sequence: CDR1 LNHDA, CDR2 SQIVND (reference sequence). CDR3 length: 13 amino acids. CDR3 nucleotides: TGTGCCAGTAGTATAGGGGGAAACTATGGCTACACCTTC. Translated: CASSIGGNYGYTF.

By share, this clonotype ranks as large. The rearrangement uses TRBV12-3 or TRBV12-4 and TRBJ2-1, with 12 bases fitting TRBD2. V trimming: 4 bases; J trimming: 12 bases; junction bases outside the gene matches: 10. This CDR3 comprises 15 residues. In DNA form, the CDR3 reads TGTGCCAGCAGTTGGACTAGCGGGGCTCAAGAGCGGCAGTTCTTC. Amino acid sequence: CASSWTSGAQERQFF.

This clonotype came up a few times. The chain has TRBV2 and TRBJ1-1; no reliable D call. Germline V CDR1 and CDR2: SNHLY, FYNNEI. The CDR3 runs to 14 residues. The germline V and J ends were trimmed by 6 bases and 10 bases, with 21 bases remaining between them. The CDR3, as DNA: TGTGCCAGCAGCTCTACCGGGCCCCTCAGCGGAGCTTTCTTT. Translation gives CASSSTGPLSGAFF. The whole variable domain, remainder taken from reference TRBV2 and TRBJ1-1, is EPEVTQTPSHQVTQMGQEVILRCVPISNHLYFYWYRQILGQKVEFLVSFYNNEISEKSEIFDDQFSVERPDGSNFTLKIRSTKLEDSAMYFCASSSTGPLSGAFFGQGTRLTVV.

The rearrangement joins TRBV5-1 to TRBJ1-1; tentatively, D is TRBD1 (6 bases). The V end was cut by 0 bases, the J end by 8 bases, with 23 bases between. CDR3 length: 17 residues. Germline V lookup: CDR1 SGHRS, CDR2 YFSETQ. This CDR3 is CASSLVLAGDYRKEAFF. The CDR3 nucleotides read TGCGCCAGCAGCTTGGTCCTGGCAGGGGACTACCGAAAAGAAGCTTTCTTT.

Notes on this clonotype: One end of the junction does not line up with germline, which may come from a read error. The gene calls are TRBV6-1 and TRBJ1-1; D is uncertain. Germline V gene data show CDR1 as MNHNS and CDR2 as SASEGT. The CDR3 spans 14 residues. The CDR3 nucleotides read TGTGCCGGCAGTGAGCTAAGGACGCGGTTTGAAGCTTTCTTT. Residues: CAGSELRTRFEAFF.

This clonotype was counted a few times. The chain combines TRBV5-4 with TRBJ1-2, with 9 bases lining up with TRBD1. CDR1 SGHNT and CDR2 YYREEE come from the germline V gene (reference sequence). The CDR3 is made up of 14 amino acids. Losses at the gene ends were 3 bases for V and 5 bases for J; bases not matched to a gene: 5. The chain's CDR3 is CASSSRQGEYGYTF. DNA for the CDR3: TGTGCCAGCAGCTCACGACAGGGGGAGTATGGCTACACCTTC.

This rearrangement joins TRBV19 to TRBJ1-2; 7 positions agree with TRBD1. The CDR3 extends over 15 amino acids. J was trimmed by 0 bases and V by 8 bases; bases with no gene match: 9. From germline, CDR1 is LNHDA and CDR2 SQIVND (reference sequence). The CDR3 sequence is CASHQGGPTNYGYTF. In DNA form, the CDR3 reads TGTGCCAGTCATCAGGGGGGTCCAACTAACTATGGCTACACCTTC.

The chain uses TRBV11-3 and TRBJ2-7, with a possible D match to TRBD2 (7 bases). The germline gives CDR1 SGHNT, CDR2 YENEEA. V lost 0 bases and J lost 11, with 20 bases in between. The CDR3 totals 15 residues. The CDR3 region has the DNA TGTGCCAGCAGCTTAGATCAAGGGGGGGTCACACTGGAGTACTTC. It specifies CASSLDQGGVTLEYF.

This clonotype was seen a few times. The chain joins TRBV6-1 to TRBJ2-5, with D unresolved. The CDR3 runs to 13 residues. V lost 6 bases and J lost 5, with 13 bases in between. Germline V gives CDR1 MNHNS, CDR2 SASEGT. CDR3 DNA: TGTGCCAGCAGCTCCGGGCAGTGGGAGACCCAGTACTTC. Its protein is CASSSGQWETQYF.

The chain recombines TRBV7-9 with TRBJ2-2; D might be TRBD2 (6 bases). V lost 2 bases and J lost 7, with 20 bases in between. This CDR3 has 17 residues. In germline, CDR1 is SEHNR, CDR2 FQNEAQ (reference sequence). CDR3: CASSLRLAHDRGGELFF. In nucleotides, the CDR3 is TGTGCCAGCAGCTTAAGGCTAGCGCACGACCGGGGCGGGGAGCTGTTTTTT.

The chain employs TRBV11-2 and TRBJ1-1; tentative D call: TRBD1 (5 bases). Germline values: CDR1 SGHAT, CDR2 FQNNGV. The CDR3 covers 19 residues. V was cut by 4 bases and J by 11 bases, with 35 bases left in between. In nucleotides, the CDR3 is TGTGCCAGCAGCTCAGGGAAGCTCCTCACCCGACAGCCGAACTTGTGGGCTTTCTTT. It specifies CASSSGKLLTRQPNLWAFF.

The CDR3 sequence is CASSILRTGDSYGYTF. CDR3 sequence (DNA): TGTGCCAGTAGTATTCTCCGGACAGGAGACTCTTATGGCTACACCTTC. The V gene is TRBV19, the J gene TRBJ1-2, with 7 bases lining up with TRBD1. Germline assignment: CDR1 LNHDA and CDR2 SQIVND (reference sequence). CDR3 length equals 16 residues. J gave up 5 bases and V 3 bases, and 12 bases lay outside the gene matches.

The chain combines TRBV20-1 with TRBJ1-5; a possible D gene is TRBD1 (6 bases). V lost 6 bases and J 3 bases, leaving 18 bases between the germline ends. The CDR3 loop spans 15 amino acids. In germline, CDR1 is DFQATT, CDR2 SNEGSKA (reference sequence). The CDR3 DNA reads as TGCAGTGCCCTTCGACAGGTGCCATCCAATCAGCCCCAGCATTTT. Amino acids: CSALRQVPSNQPQHF.

This clonotype showed up just a few times. The chain is built from TRBV7-8 and TRBJ1-2; D remains unclear. Trimming left V 8 bases short and J 3 bases short, with 19 bases between. Germline lookup yields CDR1 SGHVS and CDR2 FQNEAQ. The length of the CDR3 is 15 residues. The CDR3 sequence: CASGIGRQEYYGYTF. In nucleotides, the CDR3 is TGTGCCAGCGGTATCGGGCGGCAGGAGTACTATGGCTACACCTTC.

V gene TRBV11-3 combines with J gene TRBJ2-2; perhaps TRBD1 as D (5 bases). The CDR3 runs to 16 residues. In germline, CDR1 is SGHNT, CDR2 YENEEA. Trimming took off 6 bases at V and 5 bases at J, with 19 bases between the two ends. In nucleotides, the CDR3 is TGTGCCAGCAGTCTTACAGGATGGGGCGCGACCGGGGAGCTGTTTTTT. As protein: CASSLTGWGATGELFF. The full variable domain, its missing parts supplied by reference TRBV11-3 and TRBJ2-2, is EAGVVQSPRYKIIEKKQPVAFWCNPISGHNTLYWYLQNLGQGPELLIRYENEEAVDDSQLPKDRFSAERLKGVDSTLKIQPAELGDSAVYLCASSLTGWGATGELFFGEGSRLTVL.

The chain has TRBV20-1 and TRBJ1-6; 9 positions match TRBD1. Trimming cost V 3 bases and J 10 bases; bases outside gene matches: 7. Germline CDR1 DFQATT, CDR2 SNEGSKA (reference sequence). This CDR3 contains 14 residues. CDR3 DNA: TGCAGTGCTAGTGGGGGACAGGGTCTCTCACCCCTCCACTTT. Protein sequence: CSASGGQGLSPLHF.

This clonotype was counted a few times. The chain employs TRBV5-4 and TRBJ1-2; D remains ambiguous. The germline V and J ends were trimmed by 0 bases and 4 bases, with 7 bases remaining between them. Germline V CDR1 and CDR2: SGHNT, YYREEE (reference sequence). The CDR3 length is 13 residues. CDR3 in amino acids: CASSLVAGYGYTF. CDR3 nucleotide sequence: TGTGCCAGCAGCTTGGTCGCAGGCTATGGCTACACCTTC.

This clonotype was detected only a few times. This sequence joins TRBV19 and TRBJ2-1; D remains ambiguous. The germline CDR1 and CDR2 sequences are LNHDA and SQIVND (reference sequence). The ends were cut back, 5 bases at V and 9 bases at J, with 8 bases in the middle. This CDR3 is built from 11 residues. CDR3 loop: CASSLLTEQFF. The DNA of the CDR3 is TGTGCCAGTAGTCTGCTTACTGAGCAGTTCTTC.

The V call is TRBV30, the J call TRBJ2-4; D is unclear. This CDR3 region has 15 residues. The germline V and J ends were trimmed by 2 bases and 6 bases, with 17 bases remaining between them. Germline V gene lookup returns CDR1 GTSNPN and CDR2 SVGIG (reference sequence). The CDR3 loop is CAWSIPSFTRNIQYF. The CDR3 DNA reads TGTGCCTGGAGTATCCCATCCTTTACCCGAAACATTCAGTACTTC.